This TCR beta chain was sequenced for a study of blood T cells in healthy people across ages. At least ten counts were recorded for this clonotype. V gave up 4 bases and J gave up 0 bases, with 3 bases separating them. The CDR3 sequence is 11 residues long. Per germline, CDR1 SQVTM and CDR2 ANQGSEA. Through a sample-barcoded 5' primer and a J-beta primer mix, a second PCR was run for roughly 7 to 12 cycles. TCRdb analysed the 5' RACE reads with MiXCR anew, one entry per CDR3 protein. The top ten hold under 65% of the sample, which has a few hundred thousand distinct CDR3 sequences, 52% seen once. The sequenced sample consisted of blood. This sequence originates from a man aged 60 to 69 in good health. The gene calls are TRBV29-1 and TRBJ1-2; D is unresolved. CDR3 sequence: CSVGTNYGYTF. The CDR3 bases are TGCAGCGTTGGGACTAACTATGGCTACACCTTC.